This is a list of T cell receptor beta chains from one sample in a study of T cell responses to AZD1222 COVID-19 vaccine. Using immunoSEQ multiplex PCR, the repertoire was profiled, and TCRdb retains in-frame clones only, with some absent. Of 90,000 to 100,000 clones listed, around 89% are singletons. The sequenced sample was peripheral blood, obtained on day 0 of AZD1222 vaccination. All receptors come from an adult in good health. CDR3s include the opening cysteine and the closing phenylalanine or tryptophan. The order of the fields is V gene, D gene, CDR3 protein. A D gene is named only where the DNA matches it firmly.

V gene: TRBV6-5
D gene: .
CDR3 protein: CASSYLSGTASYGYTF

V gene: TRBV6-5
D gene: .
CDR3 protein: CASSYRATNYGYTF

V gene: TRBV3-1/TRBV3-2
D gene: .
CDR3 protein: CASSQVPGQNYGYTF

V gene: TRBV6-2/TRBV6-3
D gene: TRBD1
CDR3 protein: CASSARGTGHNQPQHF

V gene: TRBV7-2
D gene: TRBD1
CDR3 protein: CASINRGLDYGYTF

V gene: TRBV6-6
D gene: .
CDR3 protein: CASTEFSYNEQFF

V gene: TRBV5-1
D gene: .
CDR3 protein: CASSSGTPGDGYTF

V gene: TRBV21-1
D gene: .
CDR3 protein: CASSKGTGNANEQFF

V gene: TRBV7-3
D gene: TRBD2
CDR3 protein: CASSFTSGSNEQFF

V gene: TRBV6-5
D gene: .
CDR3 protein: CASSYSPRGGYGYTF

V gene: TRBV7-2
D gene: TRBD1
CDR3 protein: CASSPQGVPGNTIYF

V gene: TRBV7-9
D gene: TRBD1
CDR3 protein: CASSRTGWEKLFF

V gene: TRBV7-3
D gene: TRBD2
CDR3 protein: CASSQTSGGLWDTDTQYF

V gene: TRBV20-1
D gene: TRBD1
CDR3 protein: CSAGGTGRKYF

V gene: TRBV27
D gene: .
CDR3 protein: CASSFEGWGSSYEQYF

V gene: TRBV10-3
D gene: TRBD1
CDR3 protein: CAISEGTGGVQPQHF

V gene: TRBV7-9
D gene: .
CDR3 protein: CASSLAFDGNTIYF

V gene: TRBV18
D gene: .
CDR3 protein: CASSESNQPQHF

V gene: TRBV19
D gene: .
CDR3 protein: CVSSIVGGGRPGAQYF

V gene: TRBV9
D gene: TRBD1
CDR3 protein: CASSTPTGFYGYTF

V gene: TRBV6-5
D gene: TRBD2
CDR3 protein: CASRNGLAGQETQYF

V gene: TRBV7-2
D gene: .
CDR3 protein: CASSLGGPEGEQFF

V gene: TRBV2
D gene: TRBD1
CDR3 protein: CASTLRGGVNTEAFF

V gene: TRBV18
D gene: .
CDR3 protein: CASPETTTNYGYTF

V gene: TRBV5-1
D gene: .
CDR3 protein: CASSLNRVGDTQYF

V gene: TRBV5-4
D gene: TRBD2
CDR3 protein: CASSFVAGENNEQFF

V gene: TRBV7-2
D gene: .
CDR3 protein: CASSLSRGSNQPQHF

V gene: TRBV28
D gene: TRBD2
CDR3 protein: CASRTTGAGGLEQYF

V gene: TRBV28
D gene: .
CDR3 protein: CASSLSSTEAFF

V gene: TRBV28
D gene: TRBD1
CDR3 protein: CASSTPGTGLRKTQYF

V gene: TRBV6-5
D gene: TRBD1
CDR3 protein: CASRPWTGEGYTF

V gene: TRBV28
D gene: .
CDR3 protein: CATLPQGGLKGGELFF

V gene: TRBV30
D gene: .
CDR3 protein: CAWSVSEDTQYF

V gene: TRBV13
D gene: TRBD2
CDR3 protein: CASSLVTSGRIHTQYF

V gene: TRBV6-5
D gene: .
CDR3 protein: CASSYEGRDYGYTF

V gene: TRBV19
D gene: .
CDR3 protein: CASTPMEGSLYGYTF

V gene: TRBV18
D gene: .
CDR3 protein: CASSPQGGNQPQHF

V gene: TRBV5-1
D gene: TRBD1
CDR3 protein: CASSLGAGGMTNEKLFF

V gene: TRBV5-5
D gene: .
CDR3 protein: CASSPWRLLTDTQYF

V gene: TRBV6-2/TRBV6-3
D gene: .
CDR3 protein: CASSYSLPNPGYYEQYF

V gene: TRBV18
D gene: .
CDR3 protein: CASSLGVGETQYF

V gene: TRBV7-8
D gene: TRBD1
CDR3 protein: CASSTRTGYDSPLHF

V gene: TRBV2
D gene: TRBD1
CDR3 protein: CASRPGTGIAGNTEAFF

V gene: TRBV19
D gene: .
CDR3 protein: CASRGGGASYEQYF

V gene: TRBV4-3
D gene: TRBD2
CDR3 protein: CASSHDGRRGEETQYF

V gene: TRBV4-3
D gene: TRBD1
CDR3 protein: CASSQDGQGGYGYTF

V gene: TRBV19
D gene: TRBD1
CDR3 protein: CASTPQGAGTGELFF

V gene: TRBV6-2/TRBV6-3
D gene: .
CDR3 protein: CASSYGGYRDQPQHF

V gene: TRBV6-4
D gene: .
CDR3 protein: CASSEIGPGQGEKLFF

V gene: TRBV28
D gene: .
CDR3 protein: CASEQEWPYEQYF

V gene: TRBV7-2
D gene: TRBD1
CDR3 protein: CASSAVDRDLGNEQFF

V gene: TRBV29-1
D gene: .
CDR3 protein: CSTTRELTEQFF

V gene: TRBV5-6
D gene: .
CDR3 protein: CASSLPRSSLALKETQYF

V gene: TRBV28
D gene: TRBD2
CDR3 protein: CASSFHLAVLTYEQYF

V gene: TRBV5-1
D gene: .
CDR3 protein: CASSLGGPSGNTIYF

V gene: TRBV28
D gene: .
CDR3 protein: CASSPATEAFF

V gene: TRBV5-1
D gene: .
CDR3 protein: CASSLKGDTEAFF